The next 23 T cell receptor beta chains were all read from a single sample in a study of blood T cell repertoires in COVID-19. TCRdb's table, derived via immunoSEQ multiplex PCR, lists solely in-frame clones and lacks some. The sample lists some 150,000 clones, 84% occurring once. Sequenced sample: PBMCs or T cells enriched from blood (not recorded which). These receptors were collected from a man aged 45-65 years who had recovered from COVID-19.

J is TRBJ2-7 and V is TRBV10-3, with 13 bases aligning to TRBD2. This CDR3 is 18 amino acids long. The V gene end was trimmed by 3 bases and the J gene end by 0 bases; junction bases not matched to a gene: 8. Germline V gene sequence: CDR1 ENHRY, CDR2 SYGVKD. In DNA form, the CDR3 reads TGTGCCATCAGTGACTTGACTAGCGGGGGGACAAGCTCCTACGAGCAGTACTTC. It codes for CAISDLTSGGTSSYEQYF.

V gene TRBV2 combines with J gene TRBJ1-2, with unresolved D. Trimming removed 5 bases at V and 2 bases at J, with 9 bases between. Germline-derived CDR1 and CDR2 are SNHLY and FYNNEI. This CDR3 has 13 amino acids. In nucleotides, the CDR3 is TGTGCCAGCAGTACAAAAACCAACTATGGCTACACCTTC. It specifies CASSTKTNYGYTF.

The rearrangement joins TRBV29-1 to TRBJ1-4, with TRBD1 identical over 7 bases. The V and J ends lost 6 bases and 3 bases, in that order; junction bases with no gene match: 7. This CDR3 has 14 residues. Germline V CDR1 and CDR2: SQVTM, ANQGSEA. CDR3 DNA: TGCAGCGTAGAACACAGGGGAGCTAATGAAAAACTGTTTTTT. As protein: CSVEHRGANEKLFF.

V and J are TRBV27 and TRBJ2-3; 12 nucleotides match TRBD2. Germline V lookup: CDR1 MNHEY, CDR2 SMNVEV (reference sequence). V dropped 7 bases and J dropped 7; count of bases not matched to a gene: 6. The CDR3 length is 14 residues. CDR3 in amino acids: CASTTSGGSYTQYF. The CDR3 region has the DNA TGTGCCAGCACAACTAGCGGGGGGTCGTATACGCAGTATTTT.

The chain uses TRBV4-1 and TRBJ2-1, with D maybe TRBD1 (5 bases). V was clipped by 6 bases and J by 6 bases, with 12 bases between them. The CDR3 is 13 residues long. Germline V gene sequence: CDR1 MGHRA, CDR2 YSYEKL. The CDR3 DNA reads as TGCGCCAGCAGACCGACAGCAGGCAATGAGCAGTTCTTC. Its protein is CASRPTAGNEQFF.

This chain connects TRBV5-4 to TRBJ1-1, with D tentatively TRBD1 (5 bases). The germline CDR1 and CDR2 sequences are SGHNT and YYREEE (reference sequence). Trimming removed 3 bases from V and 6 bases from J, with 15 bases in between. The CDR3 is 14 residues long. The CDR3 spells CASSSGGNAPEAFF. In DNA form, the CDR3 reads TGTGCCAGCAGCTCCGGGGGGAATGCGCCTGAAGCTTTCTTT. Variable domain in full (rest from reference TRBV5-4 and TRBJ1-1): ETGVTQSPTHLIKTRGQQVTLRCSSQSGHNTVSWYQQALGQGPQFIFQYYREEENGRGNFPPRFSGLQFPNYSSELNVNALELDDSALYLCASSSGGNAPEAFFGQGTRLTVV.

The V gene is TRBV2, the J gene TRBJ1-2, with D maybe TRBD1 (6 bases). V lost 2 bases and J 6 bases, leaving 16 bases between the germline ends. Germline CDR1 and CDR2: SNHLY and FYNNEI. The CDR3 runs to 15 residues. The CDR3 is CASSESGGAVNGYTF. The CDR3 coding sequence is TGTGCCAGCAGTGAATCTGGGGGCGCTGTCAATGGCTACACCTTC.

V gene TRBV10-2 combines with J gene TRBJ2-3, with TRBD2 matching 10 bases. Trimming took 0 bases from V and 1 from J; bases not matched to a gene: 10. The CDR3 loop spans 19 amino acids. The germline gives CDR1 WSHSY, CDR2 SAAADI. This CDR3 is CASSESTWGLANRTDTQYF. The DNA for the CDR3 is TGCGCCAGCAGTGAGTCGACGTGGGGACTAGCGAACCGCACAGATACGCAGTATTTT.

This clone occurred once. This chain connects TRBV5-1 to TRBJ2-7; D unclear. V lost 1 base and J lost 3, with 8 bases in between. Germline CDR1 reads SGHRS; CDR2 reads YFSETQ. This CDR3 is 13 amino acids long. The CDR3 DNA is TGCGCCAGCAGCTTGCTTAACAACTACGAGCAGTACTTC. Translation gives CASSLLNNYEQYF.

A word on this clone: The same CDR3 is also encoded by other DNA sequences in this sample. V and J are TRBV12-3 or TRBV12-4 and TRBJ1-2; D may be TRBD1 (5 bases). V shed 3 bases and J shed 8 bases, with 13 bases lying between them. The CDR3 is 13 residues long. In nucleotides, the CDR3 is TGTGCCAGCAGTTTCACCGGAGGGGACGGCTACACCTTC. Its protein is CASSFTGGDGYTF.

The chain uses TRBV18 and TRBJ1-5, with 9 nucleotides matching TRBD1. V was clipped by 6 bases and J by 6 bases; unmatched bases: 6. CDR1 is KGHSH and CDR2 is LQKENI in the germline V gene. The CDR3 is 14 residues long. CDR3: CASSPTGGLQPQHF. CDR3 DNA: TGTGCCAGCTCCCCAACAGGGGGCCTTCAGCCCCAGCATTTT.

The rearrangement joins TRBV28 to TRBJ1-1; D not resolved. Germline CDR1 reads MDHEN; CDR2 reads SYDVKM. Trimming took 4 bases from V and 6 from J, leaving 12 bases between them. The CDR3 loop spans 13 amino acids. The CDR3 bases are TGTGCCAGCAGTTCCGGTACTGGTTCTGAAGCTTTCTTT. Translated: CASSSGTGSEAFF.

The V call is TRBV30, the J call TRBJ2-5, with TRBD2 matching 10 bases. Trimming cost V 3 bases and J 2 bases; bases outside gene matches: 6. This CDR3 is 15 amino acids long. CDR1 is GTSNPN, CDR2 SVGIG, per germline (reference sequence). CDR3 in amino acids: CAWSRMGLAQETQYF. CDR3 bases: TGTGCCTGGAGCCGAATGGGACTAGCGCAAGAGACCCAGTACTTC. The variable domain in full, with the rest retrieved from reference TRBV30 and TRBJ2-5, is SQTIHQWPATLVQPVGSPLSLECTVEGTSNPNLYWYRQAAGRGLQLLFYSVGIGQISSEVPQNLSASRPQDRQFILSSKKLLLSDSGFYLCAWSRMGLAQETQYFGPGTRLLVL.

The chain has TRBV24-1 and TRBJ1-4, with D possibly TRBD1 on 6 matching bases. V was trimmed by 8 bases and J by 0 bases, leaving 15 bases between them. This CDR3 is built from 16 residues. Germline CDR1 KGHDR, CDR2 SFDVKD. The CDR3 is CATNQGYLATNEKLFF. For the CDR3, the DNA is TGTGCCACCAATCAGGGGTACTTAGCAACTAATGAAAAACTGTTTTTT.

The chain recombines TRBV6-5 with TRBJ1-5; no reliable D call. The CDR3 covers 15 residues. Trimming shortened V by 6 bases and J by 8 bases, and 20 bases separated the two germline ends. The germline V gene encodes CDR1 MNHEY and CDR2 SVGAGI. In nucleotides, the CDR3 is TGTGCCAGCAGGGCAACCTTGGCGGTGTGGGAGCCCCAGCATTTT. Protein product: CASRATLAVWEPQHF.

The rearrangement links TRBV18 to TRBJ2-3, with 7 bases fitting TRBD1. Trimming removed 5 bases from V and 2 bases from J; junction bases left unmatched: 13. Germline V gene data show CDR1 as KGHSH and CDR2 as LQKENI. The CDR3 spans 17 residues. The CDR3 spells CASSTRQGRGYTDTQYF. The CDR3 nucleotides are TGTGCCAGCTCAACGCGACAGGGTAGGGGATACACAGATACGCAGTATTTT.

This clone appeared many times. The genes are TRBV10-3 and TRBJ2-7, with unresolved D. Trimming removed 0 bases from V and 6 bases from J, with 9 bases in between. Germline CDR1 reads ENHRY; CDR2 reads SYGVKD. CDR3 length: 13 residues. CDR3 sequence reads: CAISESPSPEQYF. In DNA, the CDR3 is TGTGCCATCAGTGAGTCCCCTAGTCCCGAGCAGTACTTC.

The chain couples TRBV28 to TRBJ2-6; 7 nucleotides line up with TRBD1. CDR3 length: 15 residues. With V trimmed by 6 bases and J by 5 bases, 7 bases remained unmatched. In germline, CDR1 is MDHEN, CDR2 SYDVKM. For the CDR3, the DNA is TGTGCCAGCAGCCCCGGACAGGCTTGGGCCAACGTCCTGACTTTC. This encodes CASSPGQAWANVLTF.

The V gene is TRBV19, the J gene TRBJ2-1; TRBD2 matches at 8 bases. The CDR3 extends over 14 amino acids. V lost 7 bases to trimming and J lost 6 bases; unmatched junction nucleotides: 8. Germline-derived CDR1 and CDR2 are LNHDA and SQIVND (reference sequence). The chain's CDR3 is CASMLGGGSNEQFF. In DNA form, the CDR3 reads TGTGCCAGTATGCTGGGCGGGGGGTCCAATGAGCAGTTCTTC.

The chain has TRBV19 and TRBJ2-7; D call uncertain. The CDR3 runs to 15 residues. Trimming pared 1 base from V and 2 bases from J, leaving 12 bases between. The germline V gene encodes CDR1 LNHDA and CDR2 SQIVND (reference sequence). CDR3 nucleotide sequence: TGTGCCAGTAGTATAGTGGCCAGGTTCGCCTACGAGCAGTACTTC. Translation gives CASSIVARFAYEQYF.

This clone was found once. The V call is TRBV27, the J call TRBJ2-3; D uncertain. The CDR3 contains 15 residues. V lost 4 bases and J 1 base, leaving 12 bases between the germline ends. Germline values: CDR1 MNHEY, CDR2 SMNVEV (reference sequence). The CDR3 nucleotides read TGTGCCAGCAGTTGGTCTTCGTCGGGCACAGATACGCAGTATTTT. The encoded protein is CASSWSSSGTDTQYF.

This clone was recorded once. The V gene is TRBV12-5, the J gene TRBJ1-1; D may be TRBD1 (5 bases). This CDR3 contains 17 residues. Per germline, CDR1 LGHNT and CDR2 FRNRAP. V was cut by 0 bases and J by 5 bases, with 19 bases left in between. The CDR3 region is CASGLVLGVRGRTEAFF. The CDR3, as DNA: TGTGCTAGTGGTTTGGTACTAGGGGTCCGCGGGAGAACTGAAGCTTTCTTT.

V usage is TRBV7-2 and J usage is TRBJ2-7; tentative D call: TRBD2 (5 bases). Germline V gene lookup returns CDR1 SGHTA and CDR2 FQGNSA. V lost 4 bases and J 7 bases, leaving 11 bases between the germline ends. The CDR3 is made up of 12 amino acids. In nucleotides, the CDR3 is TGTGCCAGCAGCTCCGAGACGGGGGAGCAGTACTTC. Protein: CASSSETGEQYF.